This T cell receptor beta chain was sequenced for a study of graft-versus-host responses after intestinal transplantation. Across the whole study: Anti-thymocyte globulin induction was given to all recipients, followed by tacrolimus and steroids for roughly 3 years.

Study outcomes and limitations: Analysis identified GvH clones in recipient marrow, with some appearing first in ileum or blood. High graft-versus-host to host-versus-graft clonal ratios were seen in allografts of patients with graft-donor T cell macrochimerism. Peak levels of circulating GvH clones tracked with early post-transplant HvG declines.

Sequencing used immunoSEQ multiplex PCR; TCRdb keeps in-frame clones, though not all of them. The sample yields about 99,000 clones, more than 85% seen once. Germline V CDR1 and CDR2: MNHNS, SASEGT. This CDR3 has 11 residues. The V and J ends lost 6 bases and 8 bases respectively, with 10 bases between them. To note about this clone: Its specificity is not known.

This chain uses TRBV6-1 with TRBJ1-2; perhaps TRBD1 as D (5 bases). The starting material was unstimulated CD4+ T cells sorted from spleen or lymph node cells, obtained before intestinal transplant. The TCR sequence derives from a human donor who received an intestinal transplant. CDR3: CASRDGAGYTF. CDR3 DNA sequence: TGTGCCAGCAGGGATGGGGCCGGCTACACCTTC.